Listed below are T cell receptor beta chains from one sample, sequenced in a study of blood T cell repertoires in COVID-19. Some clones are missing from TCRdb's copy, which holds only in-frame ones; the method was immunoSEQ multiplex PCR. This table holds approximately 360,000 clones, about 90% found once. Sequences were obtained from PBMCs or T cells enriched from blood (not recorded which). Source of these receptors: a man aged 40-49 years in a cohort exposed to, infected with or recovered from COVID-19 (not recorded which). Both conserved end residues are part of each CDR3. The order of the fields is clone size, J gene, D gene, V gene, CDR3 DNA, CDR3 protein. D genes are given only for firm matches. The size entry is marked missing in some rows and otherwise reads once, few, many or a size class.

many,TRBJ2-2,NA,TRBV28,TGTGCCAGCAGTTTCAAGGTCGTCGGCGGGGCCGGGGAGCTGTTTTTT,CASSFKVVGGAGELFF
few,TRBJ1-5,NA,TRBV19,TGTGCCAGTAGTATCCAGCCCGGACAGTACAATCAGCCCCAGCATTTT,CASSIQPGQYNQPQHF
NA,TRBJ2-7,TRBD2,TRBV30,TGTGTCCTACCGGGACAGAAGCGGGAGGAGAGCTCCTACGAGCAGTACTTC,CVLPGQKREESSYEQYF
NA,TRBJ2-7,TRBD2,TRBV5-4,TGTGCCAGCAGCTCAAGAGGGACTACCCCTAGGAACGAGCAGTACTTC,CASSSRGTTPRNEQYF
NA,TRBJ1-2,NA,TRBV15,TGTGCCACGTACAGGGCAAACTATGGCTACACCTTC,CATYRANYGYTF
NA,TRBJ2-7,NA,TRBV28,TGTGCCAGCAGTCCACGGGTCTACGAGCAGTACTTC,CASSPRVYEQYF
NA,TRBJ2-7,TRBD2,TRBV4-2,TGTGCCAGCAGCCAAGATGGAATGACAGCGGGAGCTGAATACGAGCAGTACTTC,CASSQDGMTAGAEYEQYF
NA,TRBJ2-1,TRBD1,TRBV3-1/TRBV3-2,TGTGCCAGCAGCAGACAGGGAATCCATGAGCAGTTCTTC,CASSRQGIHEQFF
NA,TRBJ1-2,TRBD1,TRBV11-2,TGTGCCAGCATGCCACAGGGGCTCTATGGCTACACCTTC,CASMPQGLYGYTF
few,TRBJ2-7,TRBD1,TRBV6-5,TGTGCCAGTAGGGGGACAGGTCGCTACGAGCAGTACTTC,CASRGTGRYEQYF
NA,TRBJ2-2,NA,TRBV5-1,TGCGCCAGCAGCTTTGCAGGAAGCATTAACACCGGGGAGCTGTTTTTT,CASSFAGSINTGELFF
NA,TRBJ1-5,NA,TRBV30,TGTGCCTGGAGTGTACTCGAGGATCAGCCCCAGCATTTT,CAWSVLEDQPQHF
NA,TRBJ2-2,TRBD2,TRBV5-1,TGCGCCAGCAGCTCTGGACTAGCGGGCGTGAACACCGGGGAGCTGTTTTTT,CASSSGLAGVNTGELFF
NA,TRBJ2-1,TRBD2,TRBV7-3,TGTGCCAGCAGCTTGCTAGCGGCCTCCTACAATGAGCAGTTCTTC,CASSLLAASYNEQFF
NA,TRBJ2-5,NA,TRBV7-6,TGTGCCAGCAGCTTCCCCCAGGTTCGGGAGAATCGGGAGACCCAGTACTTC,CASSFPQVRENRETQYF
NA,TRBJ2-7,NA,TRBV6-5,TGTGCCAGCAGCAACAGGGCGGGTTCCGAGCAGTACTTC,CASSNRAGSEQYF
NA,TRBJ1-5,TRBD1,TRBV10-2,TGCGCCAGTTCAACAGGGGGCAATCAGCCCCAGCATTTT,CASSTGGNQPQHF
NA,TRBJ2-3,TRBD2,TRBV19,TGTGCCAGTAGTCCTAGCGGGGTCACAGATACGCAGTATTTT,CASSPSGVTDTQYF
NA,TRBJ1-5,NA,TRBV7-2,TGTGCCAGCAGCTTTACTGGGTATAGCAATGTGCCCCAGCATTTT,CASSFTGYSNVPQHF
NA,TRBJ1-2,TRBD1,TRBV10-3,TGTGCCATCAGTGAGTCGAGGGACAGGCATTACTATGGCTACACCTTC,CAISESRDRHYYGYTF
once,TRBJ2-7,NA,TRBV12-3/TRBV12-4,TGTGCCAGCACCAGGGGCTACGAGCAGTACTTC,CASTRGYEQYF
NA,TRBJ2-7,TRBD2,TRBV28,TGTGCCAGCAGGCCCTTCGGACTAGCGGGACCCTACGAGCAGTACTTC,CASRPFGLAGPYEQYF
NA,TRBJ1-5,TRBD1,TRBV2,TGTGCCAGCAGCGGACAGGGGGGAGGTCAGCCCCAGCATTTT,CASSGQGGGQPQHF
NA,TRBJ2-3,NA,TRBV28,TGTGCCAGCACCAATCGGAGAGGCTCAGATACGCAGTATTTT,CASTNRRGSDTQYF
NA,TRBJ2-7,NA,TRBV18,TGTGCCAGCTCACCAGGCGGGGCCGACGAGCAGTACTTC,CASSPGGADEQYF
NA,TRBJ1-1,NA,TRBV11-2,TGTGCCAGCAGCTTAAGCGCCAACACTGAAGCTTTCTTT,CASSLSANTEAFF
NA,TRBJ2-3,NA,TRBV25-1,TGTGCCAGCAGTGAAACCCCGGGGGGCGGATCCACAGATACGCAGTATTTT,CASSETPGGGSTDTQYF
NA,TRBJ1-1,NA,TRBV4-2,TGTGCCAGCAGCCACATAGGGACAAGGGCCGGGAACACTGAAGCTTTCTTT,CASSHIGTRAGNTEAFF
NA,TRBJ1-5,NA,TRBV6-1,TGTGCCAGCAGTGAACTGGAGATCAATCAGCCCCAGCATTTT,CASSELEINQPQHF
few,TRBJ1-1,TRBD1,TRBV5-1,TGCGCCAGCAGCTTGGAACAGGGGGGAGCCACTGAAGCTTTCTTT,CASSLEQGGATEAFF
NA,TRBJ2-7,TRBD2,TRBV25-1,TGTGCCAGCAGTGGTCTAGCGGGTAACTCCTACGAGCAGTACTTC,CASSGLAGNSYEQYF
NA,TRBJ1-4,NA,TRBV6-5,TGTGCCAGCAGTAACCACGGAGCCACGGGTGAAAAACTGTTTTTT,CASSNHGATGEKLFF
NA,TRBJ2-1,TRBD1,TRBV9,TGTGCCAGCAGCGTAGGAGGGGGCGAGCAGTTCTTC,CASSVGGGEQFF
NA,TRBJ1-1,NA,TRBV3-1/TRBV3-2,TGTGCCAGCAGCCAGTATGGAGCCCCGATGAACACTGAAGCTTTCTTT,CASSQYGAPMNTEAFF
NA,TRBJ2-5,NA,TRBV5-1,TGCGCCAGCAGCTTGGACTCTGAGACCCAGTACTTC,CASSLDSETQYF
NA,TRBJ1-2,NA,TRBV14,TGTGCCAGCAGCCCACAGGAAGACTATGGCTACACCTTC,CASSPQEDYGYTF
NA,TRBJ1-1,NA,TRBV29-1,TGCAGCGCCGCCCAGGGAAGCACTGAAGCTTTCTTT,CSAAQGSTEAFF
NA,TRBJ2-7,NA,TRBV28,TGTGCCAGCAGTTGGCGGGACGAGCAGTACTTC,CASSWRDEQYF